Listed below are T cell receptor beta chains from one sample, sequenced in a study of beta chain features in type 1 diabetes. The repertoire was sequenced with immunoSEQ multiplex PCR; TCRdb's copy has only in-frame clones and lacks some. This sample has about 410,000 clones; approximately 15% occur once, and the top ten carry 0.03% to 0.04%. The sample was naive CD4+ T cells from blood. All receptors derive from a man under 40 in good health. Each CDR3 is given with its conserved first and last residue. D genes are given only for firm matches. The size field is filled for only some rows; it gives once, few, many or a size class.

J,size,length,D,V,DNA,CDR3
TRBJ1-1,few,14,-,TRBV7-9,TGTGCCAGCAGCTCCCAGGGGCTAACGACTGAAGCTTTCTTT,CASSSQGLTTEAFF
TRBJ2-1,many,17,-,TRBV23-1,TGCGCCAGCAGTCACCGAACAGGGTTCCATCCCGACAATGAGCAGTTCTTC,CASSHRTGFHPDNEQFF
TRBJ1-1,-,14,-,TRBV9,TGTGCCAGCAGCGTCACACAGGGCCGTGGTGAAGCTTTCTTT,CASSVTQGRGEAFF
TRBJ1-1,-,13,-,TRBV27,TGTGCCAGCAGTTTTGGACAGCACACTGAAGCTTTCTTT,CASSFGQHTEAFF
TRBJ2-3,-,15,-,TRBV27,TGTGCCAGCAGTTCACCGGTAGACCACACAGATACGCAGTATTTT,CASSSPVDHTDTQYF
TRBJ2-6,-,18,-,TRBV14,TGTGCCAGCAGCCAAACCAGGGCACAGAACTCTGGGGCCAACGTCCTGACTTTC,CASSQTRAQNSGANVLTF
TRBJ2-5,-,11,-,TRBV14,TGTGCCAGCAGCCATGGTGAGACCCAGTACTTC,CASSHGETQYF
TRBJ1-1,-,14,-,TRBV4-3,TGCGCCAGCAGCCAATACAGGTGGGACACTGAAGCTTTCTTT,CASSQYRWDTEAFF
TRBJ2-5,-,16,TRBD2,TRBV2,TGTGCCAGCAGTGAAGTGGGAGGGACCTACCAAGAGACCCAGTACTTC,CASSEVGGTYQETQYF
TRBJ2-1,few,15,-,TRBV19,TGTGCCAGTAGTATAGTTAGCACACGAGTCAATGAGCAGTTCTTC,CASSIVSTRVNEQFF
TRBJ2-5,-,15,-,TRBV7-2,TGTGCCAGCAGCTTAGTGATTGGCAGGCAAGAGACCCAGTACTTC,CASSLVIGRQETQYF
TRBJ2-7,-,11,-,TRBV6-5,TGTGCCAGCAGTAGGGGCTACGAGCAGTACTTC,CASSRGYEQYF
TRBJ2-1,few,15,-,TRBV4-3,TGCGCCAGCAGCCAAGGAAAAGTTGGAAACAATGAGCAGTTCTTC,CASSQGKVGNNEQFF
TRBJ2-5,-,14,-,TRBV7-7,TGTGCCAGCAGCTTAGCTTTAGGCGAAGGGACCCAGTACTTC,CASSLALGEGTQYF
TRBJ2-2,few,13,-,TRBV12-5,TGTGCTAGTGGCCCGGGGAACACCGGGGAGCTGTTTTTT,CASGPGNTGELFF
TRBJ2-3,-,16,-,TRBV7-2,TGTGCCAGCAGCTTAGCGGCCGGGGTGGTGGGAGATACGCAGTATTTT,CASSLAAGVVGDTQYF
TRBJ1-3,few,15,-,TRBV18,TGTGCCAGCTCACCTTCAGCCTACTCTGGAAACACCATATATTTT,CASSPSAYSGNTIYF
TRBJ2-4,-,19,-,TRBV15,TGTGCCACCAGCCCCCGGGGGCAGAAAAACGGTCCGGCCAAAAACATTCAGTACTTC,CATSPRGQKNGPAKNIQYF
TRBJ1-5,-,13,-,TRBV7-2,TGTGCCAGCAGCCACCCGGGCAATCAGCCCCAGCATTTT,CASSHPGNQPQHF
TRBJ1-1,-,12,-,TRBV5-1,TGCGCCAGCAGCTTGGTCGTCGGGGAAGCTTTCTTT,CASSLVVGEAFF
TRBJ1-2,-,14,-,TRBV7-9,TGTGCCAGCAGCTTAGATACAGGGAACTATGGCTACACCTTC,CASSLDTGNYGYTF
TRBJ2-1,-,13,-,TRBV7-9,TGTGCCAGCAGCTTCTGGCAGACTGATGAGCAGTTCTTC,CASSFWQTDEQFF
TRBJ2-1,-,15,-,TRBV7-2,TGTGCCAGTCTTAACGGGCGGGGCTCCTACAATGAGCAGTTCTTC,CASLNGRGSYNEQFF
TRBJ1-1,few,14,-,TRBV29-1,TGCAGCGTTGAAGTGGGATCCTTGAACACTGAAGCTTTCTTT,CSVEVGSLNTEAFF
TRBJ2-3,-,14,-,TRBV5-1,TGCGCCAGCAGCTTGGTCGGACTCACAGATACGCAGTATTTT,CASSLVGLTDTQYF
TRBJ2-1,few,13,-,TRBV27,TGTGCCAGCAGTTTGTTTTTGTACAATGAGCAGTTCTTC,CASSLFLYNEQFF
TRBJ2-6,-,14,-,TRBV2,TGTGCCAGCAGAGCAGATTCTGGGGCCAACGTCCTGACTTTC,CASRADSGANVLTF
TRBJ1-5,-,14,TRBD1,TRBV6-5,TGTGCCAGCAGCCGGGGACAGGGCGAGCAGCCCCAGCATTTT,CASSRGQGEQPQHF
TRBJ2-5,few,16,TRBD2,TRBV25-1,TGTGCCAGCGGGTTTAGCGGGAGGGTAGGGGCTGAGACCCAGTACTTC,CASGFSGRVGAETQYF
TRBJ2-5,-,15,TRBD2,TRBV7-2,TGTGCCAGCAGCTCTGGACTAGCCGATGGGGAGACCCAGTACTTC,CASSSGLADGETQYF
TRBJ2-5,-,11,-,TRBV30,TGTGCCTGGACGTTGAGAGAGACCCAGTACTTC,CAWTLRETQYF
TRBJ2-5,few,20,TRBD2,TRBV9,TGTGCCAGCAGCGCTCACAGAGGGACTAGCGGGAGGGCCTCCCAAGAGACCCAGTACTTC,CASSAHRGTSGRASQETQYF
TRBJ2-5,-,14,-,TRBV27,TGTGCCAGCAGGCCAGGTCTAGGATGGGAGACCCAGTACTTC,CASRPGLGWETQYF
TRBJ2-2,-,15,-,TRBV11-3,TGTGCCAGCACCACCGAGTCGCTCAACACCGGGGAGCTGTTTTTT,CASTTESLNTGELFF
TRBJ2-2,-,11,-,TRBV10-2,TGCGCCAGCAAGAACACCGGGGAGCTGTTTTTT,CASKNTGELFF
TRBJ2-5,few,16,-,TRBV10-3,TGTGCCACCCAGGACCGGGCCGCGGGCCCGCAAGAGACCCAGTACTTC,CATQDRAAGPQETQYF
TRBJ2-7,few,16,TRBD2,TRBV13,TGTGCCAGCAGCTTGCGGACTAGCGGGCCCCTCTACGAGCAGTACTTC,CASSLRTSGPLYEQYF
TRBJ2-3,few,12,-,TRBV5-4,TGTGCCAGCAGCCGCTCCACAGATACGCAGTATTTT,CASSRSTDTQYF
TRBJ2-2,few,19,TRBD2,TRBV7-9,TGTGCCAGCAGCTTAGGCGGGCTAGCGGGAGCCGCGAACACCGGGGAGCTGTTTTTT,CASSLGGLAGAANTGELFF
TRBJ2-1,few,17,-,TRBV11-2,TGTGCCAGCAGCTTAGATCCAGGCGGGACCTACTACAATGAGCAGTTCTTC,CASSLDPGGTYYNEQFF
TRBJ1-1,few,11,-,TRBV20-1,TGCAGTGCTAGGAACAGGGAGAAAGCTTTCTTT,CSARNREKAFF
TRBJ1-5,few,14,TRBD1,TRBV6-5,TGTGCCAGCAGCCATTACCGGACAGGGGAGCCCCAGCATTTT,CASSHYRTGEPQHF
TRBJ2-2,-,13,-,TRBV7-6,TGTGCCAGCAGCTTAGGACGGACCGGGGAGCTGTTTTTT,CASSLGRTGELFF
TRBJ2-3,-,14,-,TRBV9,TGTGCCAGCTCCATCGATCCTTCAGTGGATACGCAGTATTTT,CASSIDPSVDTQYF
TRBJ2-3,-,19,TRBD2,TRBV15,TGTGCCACCAGCAGTGGGCGGGGGACTAGCGGGAGAGGTGTAGATACGCAGTATTTT,CATSSGRGTSGRGVDTQYF
TRBJ2-1,-,14,TRBD2,TRBV19,TGTGCCAGTAGTCCCCTAGCGGGAATTTCTGAGCAGTTCTTC,CASSPLAGISEQFF
TRBJ1-3,-,17,-,TRBV9,TGTGCCAGCAGCTTAGAGGCAGGCGCTAAACGAGGAAACACCATATATTTT,CASSLEAGAKRGNTIYF
TRBJ2-5,-,14,-,TRBV6-5,TGTGCCAGCAGGTCCGACTATCGTGGGGAGACCCAGTACTTC,CASRSDYRGETQYF
TRBJ2-3,-,12,-,TRBV6-5,TGTGCCAGCCGAGACAACACAGATACGCAGTATTTT,CASRDNTDTQYF
TRBJ1-5,few,13,-,TRBV27,TGTGCCAGCAGGGGACGGTTGAGGGGAGCTCAGCATTTT,CASRGRLRGAQHF
TRBJ2-3,-,15,TRBD2,TRBV13,TGTGCCAGCAGCATCGGACTAGCGGGAGCAGATACGCAGTATTTT,CASSIGLAGADTQYF
TRBJ2-1,-,16,TRBD2,TRBV7-9,TGTGCCAGCAGCTTATCCCTAGCGGGAGTTCCCCATGAGCAGTTCTTC,CASSLSLAGVPHEQFF
TRBJ2-3,many,13,-,TRBV21-1,TGTGCCAGCAGCAAAAACGGCTGGGATACGCAGTATTTT,CASSKNGWDTQYF
TRBJ2-5,-,12,TRBD1,TRBV7-9,TGTGCCATCCGACAGGGGGGAGAGACCCAGTACTTC,CAIRQGGETQYF
TRBJ1-2,few,15,-,TRBV6-5,TGTGCCAGCACCTCGAGTCCAGGGAGGATCTATGGCTACACCTTC,CASTSSPGRIYGYTF
TRBJ1-2,-,12,-,TRBV19,TGTGCCAGTAGTAGAGACCTGGGTGGCTACACCTTC,CASSRDLGGYTF
TRBJ2-5,-,15,-,TRBV29-1,TGCAGCGTGGCAAAGCAGGGAAACCCACAAGAGACCCAGTACTTC,CSVAKQGNPQETQYF
TRBJ2-1,-,15,TRBD2,TRBV4-1,TGCGCCAGCAGCCAAGTAGCGGGGGGGAGAGGTGAGCAGTTCTTC,CASSQVAGGRGEQFF